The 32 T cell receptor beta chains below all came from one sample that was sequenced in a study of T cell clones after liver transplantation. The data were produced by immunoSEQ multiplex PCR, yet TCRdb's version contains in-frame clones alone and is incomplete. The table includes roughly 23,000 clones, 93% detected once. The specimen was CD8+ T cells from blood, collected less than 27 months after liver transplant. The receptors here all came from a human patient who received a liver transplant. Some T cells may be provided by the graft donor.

The CDR3 nucleotides read TGTGCCAGCTCCGTAGCGCGCACAGATACGCAGTATTTT. This gives the protein CASSVARTDTQYF. The chain combines TRBV9 with TRBJ2-3; tentatively, D is TRBD2 (5 bases). Trimming removed 7 bases at V and 1 base at J, with 10 bases between. The CDR3 contains 13 residues. Germline assignment: CDR1 SGDLS and CDR2 YYNGEE.

The CDR3 DNA follows: TGTGCCACCAGCAGGGACACCCTAGGCTACTACGAGCAGTACTTC. Residues: CATSRDTLGYYEQYF. The chain uses TRBV15 and TRBJ2-5; the D gene is possibly TRBD1 (5 bases). The DNA end lines up better with TRBJ2-7; the J call may be wrong. The germline gives CDR1 LNHNV, CDR2 YYDKDF (reference sequence). The CDR3 totals 15 residues.

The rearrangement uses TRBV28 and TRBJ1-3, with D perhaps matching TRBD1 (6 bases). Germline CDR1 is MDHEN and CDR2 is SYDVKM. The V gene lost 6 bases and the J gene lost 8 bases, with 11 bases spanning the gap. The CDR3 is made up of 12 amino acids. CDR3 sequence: CASRLGAHTIYF. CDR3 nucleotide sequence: TGTGCCAGCAGATTGGGGGCCCACACCATATATTTT.

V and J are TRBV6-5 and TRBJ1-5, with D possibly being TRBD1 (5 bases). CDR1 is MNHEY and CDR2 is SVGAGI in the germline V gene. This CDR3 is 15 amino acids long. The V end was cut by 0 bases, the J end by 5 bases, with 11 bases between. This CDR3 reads CASSYSSGTHQPQHF. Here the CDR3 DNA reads TGTGCCAGCAGTTACTCTTCGGGGACCCATCAGCCCCAGCATTTT.

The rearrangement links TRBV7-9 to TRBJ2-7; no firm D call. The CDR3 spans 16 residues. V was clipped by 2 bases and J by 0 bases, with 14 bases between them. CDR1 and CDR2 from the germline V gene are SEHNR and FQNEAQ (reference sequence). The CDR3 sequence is CASSLYLGRYSYEQYF. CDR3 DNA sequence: TGTGCCAGCAGCTTATATTTGGGCCGGTACTCCTACGAGCAGTACTTC.

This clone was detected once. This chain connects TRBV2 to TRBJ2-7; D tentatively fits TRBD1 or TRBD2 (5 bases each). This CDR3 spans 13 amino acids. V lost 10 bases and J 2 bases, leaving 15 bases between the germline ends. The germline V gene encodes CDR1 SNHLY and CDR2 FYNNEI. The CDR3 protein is CATSDTGTYEQYF. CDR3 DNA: TGTGCCACTTCGGACACGGGGACCTACGAGCAGTACTTC. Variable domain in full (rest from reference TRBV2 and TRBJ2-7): EPEVTQTPSHQVTQMGQEVILRCVPISNHLYFYWYRQILGQKVEFLVSFYNNEISEKSEIFDDQFSVERPDGSNFTLKIRSTKLEDSAMYFCATSDTGTYEQYFGPGTRLTVT.

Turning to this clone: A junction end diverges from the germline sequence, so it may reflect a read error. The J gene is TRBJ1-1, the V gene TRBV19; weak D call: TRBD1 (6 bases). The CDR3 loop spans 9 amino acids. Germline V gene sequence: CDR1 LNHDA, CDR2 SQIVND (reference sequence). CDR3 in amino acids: CARPRTVCF. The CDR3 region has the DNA TGTGCCAGACCTCGGACAGTATGTTTT. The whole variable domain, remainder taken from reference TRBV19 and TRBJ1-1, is DGGITQSPKYLFRKEGQNVTLSCEQNLNHDAMYWYRQDPGQGLRLIYYSQIVNDFQKGDIAEGYSVSREKKESFPLTVTSAQKNPTAFYLCARPRTVCFGQGTRLTVV.

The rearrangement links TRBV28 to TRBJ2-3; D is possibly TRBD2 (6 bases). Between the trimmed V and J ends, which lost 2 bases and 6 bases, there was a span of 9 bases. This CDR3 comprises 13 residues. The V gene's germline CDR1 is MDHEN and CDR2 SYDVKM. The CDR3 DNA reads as TGTGCCAGCAGTTTAACTCTAGCGGATACGCAGTATTTT. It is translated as CASSLTLADTQYF.

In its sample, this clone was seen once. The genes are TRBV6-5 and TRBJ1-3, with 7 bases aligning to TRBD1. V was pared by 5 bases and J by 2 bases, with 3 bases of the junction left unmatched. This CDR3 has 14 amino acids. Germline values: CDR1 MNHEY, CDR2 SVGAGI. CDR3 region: CASSPQGTGNTIYF. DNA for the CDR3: TGTGCCAGCAGTCCACAGGGGACTGGAAACACCATATATTTT.

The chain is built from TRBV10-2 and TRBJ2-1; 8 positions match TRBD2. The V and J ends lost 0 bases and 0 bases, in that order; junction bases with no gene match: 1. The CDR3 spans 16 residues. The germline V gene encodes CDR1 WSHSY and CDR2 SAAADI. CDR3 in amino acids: CASSESSGSSYNEQFF. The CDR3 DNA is TGCGCCAGCAGTGAGTCGAGCGGGAGCTCCTACAATGAGCAGTTCTTC.

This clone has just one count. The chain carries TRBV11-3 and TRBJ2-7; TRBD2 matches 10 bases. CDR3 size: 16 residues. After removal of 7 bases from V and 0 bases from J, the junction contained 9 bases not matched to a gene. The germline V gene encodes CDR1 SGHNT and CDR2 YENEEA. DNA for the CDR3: TGTGCCAGCACGCTGAAGACTAGCGGGTACTCCTACGAGCAGTACTTC. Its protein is CASTLKTSGYSYEQYF.

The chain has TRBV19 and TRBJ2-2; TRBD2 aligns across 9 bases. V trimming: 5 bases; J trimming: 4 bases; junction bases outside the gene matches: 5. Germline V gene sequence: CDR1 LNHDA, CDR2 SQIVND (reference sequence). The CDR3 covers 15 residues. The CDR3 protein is CASSPGLAPTGELFF. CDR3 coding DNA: TGTGCCAGTAGTCCGGGACTAGCTCCCACCGGGGAGCTGTTTTTT.

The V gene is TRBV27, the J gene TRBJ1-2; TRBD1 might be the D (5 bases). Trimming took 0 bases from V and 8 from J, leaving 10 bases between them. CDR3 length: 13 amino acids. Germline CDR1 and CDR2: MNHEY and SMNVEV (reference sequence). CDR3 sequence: CASSLSPGTGYTF. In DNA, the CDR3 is TGTGCCAGCAGTTTATCGCCCGGGACCGGCTACACCTTC.

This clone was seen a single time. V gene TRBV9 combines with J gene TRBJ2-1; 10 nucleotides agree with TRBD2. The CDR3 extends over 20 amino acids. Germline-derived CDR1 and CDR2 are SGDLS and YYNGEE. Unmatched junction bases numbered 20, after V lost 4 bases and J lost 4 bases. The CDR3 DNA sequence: TGTGCCAGCAGCTCACCATTGTTAGCTAGCGGGGGCGAAAAATACAATGAGCAGTTCTTC. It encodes CASSSPLLASGGEKYNEQFF. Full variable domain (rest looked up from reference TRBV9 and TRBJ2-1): DSGVTQTPKHLITATGQRVTLRCSPRSGDLSVYWYQQSLDQGLQFLIQYYNGEERAKGNILERFSAQQFPDLHSELNLSSLELGDSALYFCASSSPLLASGGEKYNEQFFGPGTRLTVL.

CDR3 region: CASSYGGTGSYEQYF. The CDR3 DNA reads as TGTGCCAGCAGTTACGGTGGGACTGGGTCCTACGAGCAGTACTTC. The V gene is TRBV6-6, the J gene TRBJ2-7; D is perhaps TRBD2 (6 bases). With 2 bases removed from V and 1 base from J, the gap between germline ends came to 12 bases. Germline CDR1 reads MNHNY; CDR2 reads SVGAGI (reference sequence). The length of the CDR3 is 15 residues.

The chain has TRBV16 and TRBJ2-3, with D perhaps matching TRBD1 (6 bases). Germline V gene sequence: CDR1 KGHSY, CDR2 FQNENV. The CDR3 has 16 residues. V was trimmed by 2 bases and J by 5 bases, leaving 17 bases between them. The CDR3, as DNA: TGTGCCAGCAGCCAACCCTTCGACAGGACCCAAGATACGCAGTATTTT. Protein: CASSQPFDRTQDTQYF. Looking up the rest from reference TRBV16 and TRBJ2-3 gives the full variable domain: GEEVAQTPKHLVRGEGQKAKLYCAPIKGHSYVFWYQQVLKNEFKFLISFQNENVFDETGMPKERFSAKCLPNSPCSLEIQATKLEDSAVYFCASSQPFDRTQDTQYFGPGTRLTVL.

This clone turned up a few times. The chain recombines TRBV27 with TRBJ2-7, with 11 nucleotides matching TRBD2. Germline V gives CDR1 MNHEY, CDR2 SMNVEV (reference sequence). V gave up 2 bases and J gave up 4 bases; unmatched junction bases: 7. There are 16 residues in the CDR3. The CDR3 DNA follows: TGTGCCAGCAGTTTAACCGGGACTAGCGGAAAATACGAGCAGTACTTC. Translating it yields CASSLTGTSGKYEQYF.

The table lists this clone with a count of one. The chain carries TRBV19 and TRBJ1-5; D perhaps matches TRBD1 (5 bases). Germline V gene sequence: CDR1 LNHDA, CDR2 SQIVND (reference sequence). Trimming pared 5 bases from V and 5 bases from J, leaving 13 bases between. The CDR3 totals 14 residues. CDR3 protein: CASSLWQGHQPQHF. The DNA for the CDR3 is TGTGCCAGTAGTCTGTGGCAGGGACATCAGCCCCAGCATTTT.

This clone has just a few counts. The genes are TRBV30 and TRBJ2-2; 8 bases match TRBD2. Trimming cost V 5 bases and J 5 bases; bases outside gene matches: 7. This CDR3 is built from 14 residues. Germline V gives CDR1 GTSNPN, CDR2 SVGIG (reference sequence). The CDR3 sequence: CAWREGQVTGELFF. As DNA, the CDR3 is TGTGCCTGGCGGGAGGGCCAGGTGACCGGGGAGCTGTTTTTT.

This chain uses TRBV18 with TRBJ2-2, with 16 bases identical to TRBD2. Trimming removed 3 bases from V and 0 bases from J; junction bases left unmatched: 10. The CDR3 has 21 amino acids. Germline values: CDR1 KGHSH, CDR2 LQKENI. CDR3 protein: CASSPYSGLAGGPSNTGELFF. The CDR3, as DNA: TGTGCCAGCTCACCCTACTCGGGACTAGCGGGAGGGCCTTCGAACACCGGGGAGCTGTTTTTT.

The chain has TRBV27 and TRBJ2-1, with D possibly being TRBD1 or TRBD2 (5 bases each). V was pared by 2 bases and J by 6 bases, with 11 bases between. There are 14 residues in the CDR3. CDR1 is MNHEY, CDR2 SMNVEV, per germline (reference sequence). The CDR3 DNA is TGTGCCAGCAGTTTAAGCAGGGCGGGCAATGAGCAGTTCTTC. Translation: CASSLSRAGNEQFF.

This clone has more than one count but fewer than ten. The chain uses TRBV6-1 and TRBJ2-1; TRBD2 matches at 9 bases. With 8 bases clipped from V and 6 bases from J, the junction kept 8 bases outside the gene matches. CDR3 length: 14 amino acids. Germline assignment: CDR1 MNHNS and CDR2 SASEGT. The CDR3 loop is CASSLSGSLNEQFF. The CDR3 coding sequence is TGTGCCAGCTCCCTTAGCGGGAGTCTCAATGAGCAGTTCTTC.

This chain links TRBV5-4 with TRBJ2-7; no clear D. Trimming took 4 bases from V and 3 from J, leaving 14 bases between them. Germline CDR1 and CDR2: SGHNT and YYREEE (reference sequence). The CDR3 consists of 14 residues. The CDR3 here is CASSRDKRNYEQYF. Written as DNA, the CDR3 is TGTGCCAGCAGCCGCGATAAGCGCAACTACGAGCAGTACTTC. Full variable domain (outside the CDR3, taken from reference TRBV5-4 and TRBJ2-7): ETGVTQSPTHLIKTRGQQVTLRCSSQSGHNTVSWYQQALGQGPQFIFQYYREEENGRGNFPPRFSGLQFPNYSSELNVNALELDDSALYLCASSRDKRNYEQYFGPGTRLTVT.

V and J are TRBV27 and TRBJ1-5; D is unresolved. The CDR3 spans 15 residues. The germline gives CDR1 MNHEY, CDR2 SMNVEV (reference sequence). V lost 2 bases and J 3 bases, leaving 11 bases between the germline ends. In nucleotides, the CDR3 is TGTGCCAGCAGTTTACGCCCAGGCGACAATCAGCCCCAGCATTTT. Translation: CASSLRPGDNQPQHF.

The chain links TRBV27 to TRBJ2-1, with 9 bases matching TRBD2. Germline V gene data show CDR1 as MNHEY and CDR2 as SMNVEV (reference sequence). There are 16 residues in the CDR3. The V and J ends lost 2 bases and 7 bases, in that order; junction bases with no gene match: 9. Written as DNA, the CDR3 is TGTGCCAGCAGTTTAGTCTCCGGGACTAGCAGTAATGAGCAGTTCTTC. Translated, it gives CASSLVSGTSSNEQFF.

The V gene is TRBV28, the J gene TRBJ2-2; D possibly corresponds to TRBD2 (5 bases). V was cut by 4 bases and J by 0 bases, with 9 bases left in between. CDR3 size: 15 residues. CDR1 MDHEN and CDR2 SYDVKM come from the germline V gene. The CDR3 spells CASSSRGPNTGELFF. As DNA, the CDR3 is TGTGCCAGCAGTTCCCGCGGGCCGAACACCGGGGAGCTGTTTTTT. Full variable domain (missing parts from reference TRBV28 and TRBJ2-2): DVKVTQSSRYLVKRTGEKVFLECVQDMDHENMFWYRQDPGLGLRLIYFSYDVKMKEKGDIPEGYSVSREKKERFSLILESASTNQTSMYLCASSSRGPNTGELFFGEGSRLTVL.

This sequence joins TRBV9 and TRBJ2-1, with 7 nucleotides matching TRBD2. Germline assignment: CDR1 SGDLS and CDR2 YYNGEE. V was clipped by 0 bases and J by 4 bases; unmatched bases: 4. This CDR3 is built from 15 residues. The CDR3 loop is CASSVGSSGYNEQFF. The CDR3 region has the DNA TGTGCCAGCAGCGTAGGGTCTAGCGGATACAATGAGCAGTTCTTC.

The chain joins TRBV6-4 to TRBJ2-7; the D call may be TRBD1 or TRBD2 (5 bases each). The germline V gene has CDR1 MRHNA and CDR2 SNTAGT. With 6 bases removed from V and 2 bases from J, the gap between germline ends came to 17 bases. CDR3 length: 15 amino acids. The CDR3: CASRQSEGSAYEQYF. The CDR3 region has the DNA TGTGCCAGCAGACAAAGCGAGGGGTCCGCCTACGAGCAGTACTTC.

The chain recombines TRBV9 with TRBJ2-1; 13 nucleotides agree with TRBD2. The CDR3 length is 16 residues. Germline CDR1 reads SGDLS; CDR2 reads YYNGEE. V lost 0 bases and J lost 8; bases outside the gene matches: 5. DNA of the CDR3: TGTGCCAGCAGCGTAGTACTAGCGGGAGGGGGAGATGAGCAGTTCTTC. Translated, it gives CASSVVLAGGGDEQFF.

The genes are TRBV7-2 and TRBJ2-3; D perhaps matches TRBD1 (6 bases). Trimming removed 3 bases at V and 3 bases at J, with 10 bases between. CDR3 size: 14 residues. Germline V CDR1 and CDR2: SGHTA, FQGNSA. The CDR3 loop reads CASSLWGRTDTQYF. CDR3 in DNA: TGTGCCAGCAGCTTGTGGGGGCGAACAGATACGCAGTATTTT.

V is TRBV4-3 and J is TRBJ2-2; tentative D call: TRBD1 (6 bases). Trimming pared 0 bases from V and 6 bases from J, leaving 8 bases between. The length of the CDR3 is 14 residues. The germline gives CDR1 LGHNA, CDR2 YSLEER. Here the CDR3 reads CASSQDEGAGELFF. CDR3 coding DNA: TGCGCCAGCAGCCAAGATGAGGGGGCCGGGGAGCTGTTTTTT.

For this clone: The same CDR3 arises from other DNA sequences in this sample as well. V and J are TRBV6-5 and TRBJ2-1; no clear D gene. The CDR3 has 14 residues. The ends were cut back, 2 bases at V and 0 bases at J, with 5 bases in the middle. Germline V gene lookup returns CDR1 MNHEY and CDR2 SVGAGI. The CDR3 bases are TGTGCCAGCAGTTACGGATCCTCCTACAATGAGCAGTTCTTC. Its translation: CASSYGSSYNEQFF.